This T cell receptor (beta chain) was identified in a study of naive and memory T cell subsets. Study-level findings and limits: No ground truth validated the naive and memory repertoire findings. In CD4 and CD8 cells, diversity dropped from naive through EMRA. A few larger clonotypes appeared in naive repertoires, especially CD8, possibly memory cells re-expressing CD45RA. Activation and differentiation may alter RNA-based TCR counts.

The beta constant-region primer was an equimolar mix of two oligonucleotides covering TRBC1 and TRBC2. The ligated cDNA underwent four PCR rounds using SP2 and nested alpha and beta constant-region primers. Ligation attached a single-stranded oligonucleotide with a 12-nucleotide UMI and the SP2 primer to the cDNA 3' end. Each CDR3 protein gets one entry after TCRdb re-called the UMI-ligation and nested PCR reads with MiXCR. The sample lists 150,000 or so distinct CDR3 sequences, 20% to 25% occurring once. This clonotype has only a few counts. Its antigen is still unknown. CDR3 size: 17 residues. J gave up 2 bases and V 6 bases, and 8 bases lay outside the gene matches. From germline, CDR1 is LGHNT and CDR2 FRNRAP.

This chain links TRBV12-5 with TRBJ2-2; TRBD2 matches 11 bases. Material for sequencing was naive CD4+ T cells from blood. The sequence was collected from a human donor in good health. CDR3 in amino acids: CASGLSGRARNTGELFF. DNA for the CDR3: TGTGCTAGTGGACTTAGCGGGAGGGCTCGAAACACCGGGGAGCTGTTTTTT.